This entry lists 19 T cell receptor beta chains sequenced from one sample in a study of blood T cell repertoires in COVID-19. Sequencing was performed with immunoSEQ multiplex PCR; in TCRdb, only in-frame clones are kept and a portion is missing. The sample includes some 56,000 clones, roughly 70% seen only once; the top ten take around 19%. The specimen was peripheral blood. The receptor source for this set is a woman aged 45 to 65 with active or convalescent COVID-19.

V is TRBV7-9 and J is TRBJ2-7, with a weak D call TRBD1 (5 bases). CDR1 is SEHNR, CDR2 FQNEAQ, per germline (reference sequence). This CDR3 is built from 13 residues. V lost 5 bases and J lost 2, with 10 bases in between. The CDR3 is CASSQTVPYEQYF. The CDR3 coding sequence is TGTGCCAGCAGCCAGACAGTCCCCTACGAGCAGTACTTC.

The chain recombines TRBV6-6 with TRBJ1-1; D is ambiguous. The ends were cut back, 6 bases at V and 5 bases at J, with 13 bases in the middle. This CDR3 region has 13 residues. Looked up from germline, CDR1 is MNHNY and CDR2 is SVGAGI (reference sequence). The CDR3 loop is CASRLVRLTEAFF. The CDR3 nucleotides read TGTGCCAGCAGGCTCGTGAGGCTTACTGAAGCTTTCTTT.

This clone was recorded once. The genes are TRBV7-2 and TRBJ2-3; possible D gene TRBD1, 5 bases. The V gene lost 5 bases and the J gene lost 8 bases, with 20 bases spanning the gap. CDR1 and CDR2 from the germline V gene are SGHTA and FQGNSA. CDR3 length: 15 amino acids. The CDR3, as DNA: TGTGCCAGCAGCCCCGACTTACAGGTCGTAGGTACGCAGTATTTT. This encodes CASSPDLQVVGTQYF.

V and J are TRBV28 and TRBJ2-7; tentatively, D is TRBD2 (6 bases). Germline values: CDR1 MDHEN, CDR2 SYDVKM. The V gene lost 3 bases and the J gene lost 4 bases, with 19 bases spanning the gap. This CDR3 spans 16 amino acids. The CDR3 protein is CASSFPWGVGIYEQYF. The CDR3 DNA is TGTGCCAGCAGTTTCCCCTGGGGGGTGGGGATATACGAGCAGTACTTC.

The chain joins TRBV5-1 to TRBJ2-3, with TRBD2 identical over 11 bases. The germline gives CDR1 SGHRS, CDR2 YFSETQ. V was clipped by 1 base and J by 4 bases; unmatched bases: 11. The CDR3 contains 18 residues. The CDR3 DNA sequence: TGCGCCAGCAGCTTGCCCCCGGGACTAGCGGAGGCGTCAGATACGCAGTATTTT. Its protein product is CASSLPPGLAEASDTQYF.

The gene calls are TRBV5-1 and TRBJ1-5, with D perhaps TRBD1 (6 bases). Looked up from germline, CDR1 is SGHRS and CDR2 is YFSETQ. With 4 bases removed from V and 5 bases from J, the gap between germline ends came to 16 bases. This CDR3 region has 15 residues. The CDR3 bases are TGCGCCAGCAGCCGAACAGGGAAAGGGGATCAGCCCCAGCATTTT. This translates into CASSRTGKGDQPQHF.

The CDR3 loop is CASSTSGSMADTQYF. The CDR3 coding sequence is TGTGCCAGCTCGACTAGCGGGAGTATGGCAGATACGCAGTATTTT. The J gene is TRBJ2-3, the V gene TRBV18; 12 bases line up with TRBD2. The CDR3 is made up of 15 amino acids. J lost 4 bases, V lost 6 bases, and 5 bases had no gene match. The germline V gene encodes CDR1 KGHSH and CDR2 LQKENI. Looking up the rest from reference TRBV18 and TRBJ2-3 gives the full variable domain: NAGVMQNPRHLVRRRGQEARLRCSPMKGHSHVYWYRQLPEEGLKFMVYLQKENIIDESGMPKERFSAEFPKEGPSILRIQQVVRGDSAAYFCASSTSGSMADTQYFGPGTRLTVL.

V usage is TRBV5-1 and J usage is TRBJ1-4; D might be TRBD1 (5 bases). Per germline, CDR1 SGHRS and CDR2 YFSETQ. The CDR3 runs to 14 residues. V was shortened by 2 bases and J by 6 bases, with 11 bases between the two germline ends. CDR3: CASSFQGEDEKLFF. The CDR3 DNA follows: TGCGCCAGCAGCTTCCAGGGTGAAGATGAAAAACTGTTTTTT.

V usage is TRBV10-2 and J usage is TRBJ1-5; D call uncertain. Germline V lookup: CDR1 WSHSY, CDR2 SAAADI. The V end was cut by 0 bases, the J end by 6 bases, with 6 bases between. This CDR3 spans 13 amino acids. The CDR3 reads CASSESSFQPQHF. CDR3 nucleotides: TGCGCCAGCAGTGAGTCGAGTTTTCAGCCCCAGCATTTT.

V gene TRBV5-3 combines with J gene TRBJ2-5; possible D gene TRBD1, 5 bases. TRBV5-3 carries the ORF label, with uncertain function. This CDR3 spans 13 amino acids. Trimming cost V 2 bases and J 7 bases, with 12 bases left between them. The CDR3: CARSFKGPSTQYF. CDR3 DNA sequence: TGTGCCAGAAGCTTTAAGGGGCCTTCGACCCAGTACTTC.

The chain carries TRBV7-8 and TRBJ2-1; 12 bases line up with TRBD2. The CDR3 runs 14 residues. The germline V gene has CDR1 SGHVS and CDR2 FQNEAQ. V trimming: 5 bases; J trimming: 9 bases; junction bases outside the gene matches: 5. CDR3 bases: TGTGCCAGCAGCCGACTAGCGGGAGAGGGTGAGCAGTTCTTC. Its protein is CASSRLAGEGEQFF.

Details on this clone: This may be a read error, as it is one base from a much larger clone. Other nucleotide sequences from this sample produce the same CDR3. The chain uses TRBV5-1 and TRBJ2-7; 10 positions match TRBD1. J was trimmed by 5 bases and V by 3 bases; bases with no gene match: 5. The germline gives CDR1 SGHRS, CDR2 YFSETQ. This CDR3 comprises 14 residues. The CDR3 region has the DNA TGCGCCAGCAGCTCCGGGACAGGGGTCGACGAGCAGTACTTC. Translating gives CASSSGTGVDEQYF.

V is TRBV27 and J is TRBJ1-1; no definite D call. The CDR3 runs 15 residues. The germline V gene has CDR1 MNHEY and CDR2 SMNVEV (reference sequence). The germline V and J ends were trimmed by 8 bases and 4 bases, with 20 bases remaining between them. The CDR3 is CASWRWDFEGTEAFF. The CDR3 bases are TGTGCCAGCTGGCGTTGGGATTTTGAGGGCACTGAAGCTTTCTTT.

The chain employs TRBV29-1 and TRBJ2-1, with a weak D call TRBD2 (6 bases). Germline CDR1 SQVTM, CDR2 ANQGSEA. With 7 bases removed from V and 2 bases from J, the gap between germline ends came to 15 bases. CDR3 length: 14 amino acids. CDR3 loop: CSAPAGTAYNEQFF. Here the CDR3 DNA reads TGCAGCGCACCAGCGGGTACGGCCTACAATGAGCAGTTCTTC.

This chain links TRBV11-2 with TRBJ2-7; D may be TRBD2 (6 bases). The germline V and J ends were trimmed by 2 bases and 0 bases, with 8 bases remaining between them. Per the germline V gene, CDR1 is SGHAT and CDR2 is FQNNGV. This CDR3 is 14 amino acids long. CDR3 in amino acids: CASSLLGSSYEQYF. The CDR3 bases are TGTGCCAGCAGCTTACTCGGGAGCTCCTACGAGCAGTACTTC. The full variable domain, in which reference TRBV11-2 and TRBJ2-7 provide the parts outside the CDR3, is EAGVAQSPRYKIIEKRQSVAFWCNPISGHATLYWYQQILGQGPKLLIQFQNNGVVDDSQLPKDRFSAERLKGVDSTLKIQPAKLEDSAVYLCASSLLGSSYEQYFGPGTRLTVT.

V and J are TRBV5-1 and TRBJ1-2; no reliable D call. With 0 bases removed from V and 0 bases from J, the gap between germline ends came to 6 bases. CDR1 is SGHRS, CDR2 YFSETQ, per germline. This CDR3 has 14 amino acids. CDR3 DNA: TGCGCCAGCAGCTTGGACACCCCTAACTATGGCTACACCTTC. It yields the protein CASSLDTPNYGYTF.

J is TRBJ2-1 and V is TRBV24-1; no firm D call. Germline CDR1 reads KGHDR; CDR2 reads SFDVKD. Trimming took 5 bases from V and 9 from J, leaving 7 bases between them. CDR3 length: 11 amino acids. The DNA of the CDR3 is TGTGCCACCAGTGGTTTCGGTGAGCAGTTCTTC. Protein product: CATSGFGEQFF.

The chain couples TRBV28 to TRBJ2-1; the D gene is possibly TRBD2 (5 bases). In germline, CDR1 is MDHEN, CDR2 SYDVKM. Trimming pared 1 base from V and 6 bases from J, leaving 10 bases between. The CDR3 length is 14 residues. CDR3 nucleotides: TGTGCCAGCAGTTTATATTCGGGAAGCAATGAGCAGTTCTTC. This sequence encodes CASSLYSGSNEQFF.

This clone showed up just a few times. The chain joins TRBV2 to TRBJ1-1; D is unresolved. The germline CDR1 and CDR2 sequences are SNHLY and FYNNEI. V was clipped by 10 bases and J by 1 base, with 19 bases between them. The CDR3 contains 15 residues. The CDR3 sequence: CANNNRLLGNTEAFF. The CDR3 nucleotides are TGTGCCAATAACAATCGACTCCTAGGGAACACTGAAGCTTTCTTT.